This T cell receptor beta chain was found in a study of CD8+CD57+ T cells in acquired aplastic anemia. As for the study in general: Sorted CD4+ and CD8+ cells yielded about 2.9 ug of DNA on average. Researchers reported that healthy donors averaged about 10 million reads for CD4+ cells.

The CDR3 has 15 residues. Germline V gene data show CDR1 as KGHDR and CDR2 as SFDVKD. The J segment lost 3 bases and the V segment lost 3 bases, leaving 3 bases of the junction unmatched. The use of genomic DNA as template underpinned the TCR beta VDJ and CDR3 profiling. TCRdb analysed the reads with MiXCR anew, one entry per CDR3 protein. This table has 40,000 to 50,000 distinct CDR3 sequences, 55% to 75% appearing once. Overall study findings and caveats: Statistical testing detected no significant gap in CD8+ Simpson's diversity between patients and controls. Between patients and controls, about 31 CD8+ CDR3 sequences were found in common.

For this clonotype: As yet, its antigen is unknown.

Specimen: sorted CD4+, CD8+, or CD8+CD57+ T cells (not recorded which) from PBMCs. The TCR sequence derives from a human donor in good health, serving as a control. The genes are TRBV24-1 and TRBJ2-7, with 11 nucleotides matching TRBD2. CDR3 residues: CATSDGTSGGYEQYF. In DNA, the CDR3 is TGTGCCACCAGTGATGGGACTAGCGGCGGCTACGAGCAGTACTTC.